This paragraph reports one TCR beta chain. The antigen is not known. Libraries were prepared by immunoSEQ multiplex PCR; TCRdb keeps only in-frame clonotypes and omits some of them. The table records some 52,000 clones, 85% to 95% of them present only once. The data were obtained in a study of OX40 agonist ivuxolimab in advanced cancers. In the study overall: Patients were under 90% male with ages roughly 20 to 90, mean around 61. Study-level findings and limits: There were, on average, more expanded clones in CD8+ T cells than in CD4+. Circulating CD4+ and CD8+ T cells showed clonal expansion by week 6 at 0.1 to 3.0 mg/kg.

Trimming pared 2 bases from V and 2 bases from J, leaving 6 bases between. Germline V lookup: CDR1 SGHAT, CDR2 FQNNGV. CDR3 length: 13 residues. The TCR comes from an adult with an advanced solid tumor such as melanoma, head and neck, liver or kidney cancer. Here the sequenced sample was CD4+ or CD8+ T cells sorted from blood, taken in a trial of the OX40 agonist ivuxolimab. The chain recombines TRBV11-2 with TRBJ1-2; D is unresolved. Written as DNA, the CDR3 is TGTGCCAGCAGCTTAACCGAAAACTATGGCTACACCTTC. This codes for CASSLTENYGYTF.